This record looks at one TCR beta chain sequence and its context. Its antigen is undetermined. Clones were read by immunoSEQ multiplex PCR, and TCRdb kept only the in-frame ones, dropping some. The data hold around 2.1 million clones, with 85% to 95% observed a single time. The data were obtained in a study of shared clonotypes between healthy human individuals. Points from the study as a whole: Among non-shared clonotypes, generation probabilities were lower than among those shared by all four donors. Only blood samples were collected, and tissue repertoires likely differ. Relative to memory subsets, naive subsets generally showed larger estimated richness.

As defined, naive CD8 cells were CD45RO-negative and positively selected for CCR7, with terminally differentiated effector memory CD45RA+ cells excluded. Donors were healthy HIV-negative adults without recent acute infections or vaccinations. The CDR3 is 15 residues long. V was trimmed by 8 bases and J by 1 base, leaving 19 bases between them. CDR1 is SQVTM and CDR2 is ANQGSEA in the germline V gene. Sequencing was done on a sample of naive CD8+ T cells from PBMCs. The receptor comes from a man aged 18 to 29 in good health. Some clones in this sample may be carry-over from other donors' samples. This chain joins TRBV29-1 and TRBJ2-3; no firm D call. CDR3 protein: CSTRKPFVGTDTQYF. CDR3 coding DNA: TGCAGCACCCGTAAACCTTTTGTGGGCACAGATACGCAGTATTTT.